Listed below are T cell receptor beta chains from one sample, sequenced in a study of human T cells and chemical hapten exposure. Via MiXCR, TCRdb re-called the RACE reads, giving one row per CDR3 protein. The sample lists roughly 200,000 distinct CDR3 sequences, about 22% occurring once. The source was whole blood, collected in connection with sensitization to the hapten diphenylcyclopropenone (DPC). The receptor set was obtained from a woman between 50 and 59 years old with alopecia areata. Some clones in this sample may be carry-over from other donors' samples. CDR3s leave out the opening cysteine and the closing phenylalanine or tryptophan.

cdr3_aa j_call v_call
ASSRQLAGGLINNEQF TRBJ2-1 TRBV27
AISSGVFSYEQY TRBJ2-7 TRBV10-3
ASSLGTSGTDTQY TRBJ2-3 TRBV7-8
ASSVGGTDTQY TRBJ2-3 TRBV9
ASSPIGTGVKATEAF TRBJ1-1 TRBV5-6
SASPGLAGPKGQY TRBJ2-7 TRBV20-1
ASSLGTPWDEQF TRBJ2-1 TRBV12-3/TRBV12-4
ASSLMTGNNNEQF TRBJ2-1 TRBV5-1
ASSTTRAGGLTEAF TRBJ1-1 TRBV2
ASSYRTVYNEQF TRBJ2-1 TRBV6-2/TRBV6-3
ATSRGEGPGQPQH TRBJ1-5 TRBV15
ASSPPVTDTQY TRBJ2-3 TRBV18
ASRRGGLAGDNEQF TRBJ2-1 TRBV6-2/TRBV6-3
SGTLAGPNEQF TRBJ2-1 TRBV29-1
ATLPLAGAQKEQF TRBJ2-1 TRBV27
ASSLAKNIQY TRBJ2-4 TRBV10-2
ASRTSGRMHEQY TRBJ2-7 TRBV6-5
ASSLAPNTGELF TRBJ2-2 TRBV2
ASSQVASWRETQY TRBJ2-5 TRBV3-1
SARLGVANTGELF TRBJ2-2 TRBV20-1
ASSILPGGTPGEQF TRBJ2-1 TRBV19
ASSEASLLGEQY TRBJ2-7 TRBV6-1
ASSLGVSHNQPQH TRBJ1-5 TRBV5-5
SVESRERLYNEQF TRBJ2-1 TRBV29-1
ASSHRLARGTGELF TRBJ2-2 TRBV3-1
ASSRMRASYEQY TRBJ2-7 TRBV6-5